The sequence of this TCR beta chain was determined in a study of regulatory T cells in long-lasting Graves disease. About the research overall: By definition, persistent Graves' disease involved antithyroid drugs for over 5 years alongside positive TSH receptor antibodies.

The germline gives CDR1 MNHNS, CDR2 SASEGT. The V gene lost 2 bases and the J gene lost 8 bases, with 15 bases spanning the gap. The CDR3 extends over 14 amino acids. Study conclusions and caveats: Not thyroid tissue but only peripheral blood was studied. The persistent group shared about 2,600 public clonotypes, more than the approximately 1,000 shared by new patients. Less diverse TCR repertoires were seen in persistent Graves' patients than in newly diagnosed ones.

Researchers made TCR beta libraries by using iRepertoire HTBI primers and running Arm-PCR on CDR3 regions. TCRdb recomputed calls from the multiplex PCR reads with MiXCR, one row per CDR3 protein. The data show hundreds of thousands of distinct CDR3 sequences, 20% to 25% seen once. This clonotype was seen at least ten times. Antigen unknown. This sample's time point: persistent/refractory GD, antithyroid drugs over 5 years with positive TRAb. RNA from PBMCs was the source of the TCR library. This clonotype was sampled from a female donor with Graves disease. The sample in question was peripheral blood mononuclear cells (PBMCs), obtained when the disease was refractory, from a patient treated with antithyroid drugs. J is TRBJ1-2 and V is TRBV6-1, with unresolved D. The CDR3 DNA sequence: TGTGCCAGCAGTGAAATAAATTCCGGCCAGGGCTACACCTTC. It specifies CASSEINSGQGYTF.